Below, one TCR beta chain is given with its context. The data were taken from a study of control samples from healthy donors and cancer patients. The repertoire was sequenced with immunoSEQ multiplex PCR; TCRdb's copy has only in-frame clones and lacks some. The data hold approximately 160,000 clones, with 90% to 95% observed a single time. The TCR sequence derives from a woman younger than 35 in good health. The specimen was blood.

CDR3 in amino acids: CASKSSNRGNTIYF. The CDR3 DNA reads TGCGCCAGCAAATCTTCAAATAGGGGAAACACCATATATTTT. This chain uses TRBV10-2 with TRBJ1-3; D unclear. CDR3 length: 14 residues. Germline V gene data show CDR1 as WSHSY and CDR2 as SAAADI. V lost 7 bases and J lost 4, with 14 bases in between.